The TCR beta chain described here comes from a study of neurological immune-mediated disorders. TCRdb called the 5' RACE reads again in MiXCR, with one record for every CDR3 protein. The sample lists more than 15,000 distinct CDR3 sequences; 13% to 15% were seen once. This clonotype was observed at least ten times. This TCR was sampled from a woman aged 60 to 75 with HTLV-1-associated myelopathy (HAM/TSP). Material for sequencing was CD4+ T cells from blood.

DNA of the CDR3: TGTGCCAGCAGCTTGACGTTAGAGGGGAATCAGCCCCAGCATTTT. It yields the protein CASSLTLEGNQPQHF. This sequence joins TRBV5-6 and TRBJ1-5; weak D call: TRBD1 (5 bases). This CDR3 region has 15 residues. Germline CDR1 reads SGHDT; CDR2 reads YYEEEE. Trimming took 1 base from V and 4 from J, leaving 12 bases between them.